This entry features one TCR beta chain sequence. What it binds is unknown. The data were obtained in a study of cytomegalovirus exposure and HLA in healthy donors. A multiplex PCR was run with 60 Vbeta primers and 13 Jbeta primers. Assay used: immunoSEQ multiplex PCR; TCRdb lists only in-frame clones, some missing. This repertoire shows 150,000 to 200,000 clones, roughly 87% found once; its top ten account for 0.5%. Findings and caveats of the study: A later analysis by the authors found several of the most significant clusters apparently linked to common viral pathogens. The classifier was said to identify cytomegalovirus status with high specificity and sensitivity. A likely sequencing artifact accounted for one observed cluster of highly shared sequence variants.

Germline lookup yields CDR1 GTSNPN and CDR2 SVGIG (reference sequence). The CDR3 covers 17 residues. Between the trimmed V and J ends, which lost 3 bases and 0 bases, there was a span of 18 bases. The sequenced sample consisted of PBMCs. This sequence originates from a woman aged 50 to 60 in good health and CMV-seronegative. The chain carries TRBV30 and TRBJ1-5; the D is unclear. The CDR3: CAWRAPWAPDSNQPQHF. The CDR3 DNA reads TGTGCCTGGAGAGCCCCCTGGGCCCCCGATAGCAATCAGCCCCAGCATTTT.